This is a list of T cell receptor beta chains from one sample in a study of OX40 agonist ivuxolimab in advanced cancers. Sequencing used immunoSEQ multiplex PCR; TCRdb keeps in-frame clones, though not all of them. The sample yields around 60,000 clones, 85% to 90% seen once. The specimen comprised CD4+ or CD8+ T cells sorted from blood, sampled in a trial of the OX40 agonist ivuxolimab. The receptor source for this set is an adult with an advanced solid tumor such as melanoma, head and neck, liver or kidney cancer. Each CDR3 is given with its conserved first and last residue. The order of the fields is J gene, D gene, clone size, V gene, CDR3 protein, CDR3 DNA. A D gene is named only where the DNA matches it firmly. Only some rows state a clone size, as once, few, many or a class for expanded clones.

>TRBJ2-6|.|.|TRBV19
CASSPSSGANVLTF
TGTGCCAGCAGTCCTTCCTCTGGGGCCAACGTCCTGACTTTC
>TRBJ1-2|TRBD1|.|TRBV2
CASSPGTGYSGEGYTF
TGTGCCAGCAGTCCCGGGACAGGCTACTCCGGTGAGGGCTACACCTTC
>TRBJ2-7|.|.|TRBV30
CAWTSYEQYF
TGTGCCTGGACTAGCTACGAGCAGTACTTC
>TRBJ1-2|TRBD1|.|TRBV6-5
CASHSQGANYGYTF
TGTGCCAGCCATTCGCAGGGGGCAAACTATGGCTACACCTTC
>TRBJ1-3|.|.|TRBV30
CAWSVHGRGGSKSHSGNTIYF
TGTGCCTGGAGTGTACACGGTCGAGGGGGTTCCAAATCCCACTCTGGAAACACCATATATTTT
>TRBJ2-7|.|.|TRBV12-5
CASGLMDKQYF
TGTGCTAGTGGTTTGATGGATAAGCAGTACTTC
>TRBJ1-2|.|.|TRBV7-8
CASSLYGEGGYTF
TGTGCCAGCAGCTTATATGGAGAGGGTGGCTACACCTTC
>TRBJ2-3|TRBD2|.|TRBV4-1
CASSQEGLAASTDTQYF
TGCGCCAGCAGCCAAGAGGGACTAGCGGCTAGCACAGATACGCAGTATTTT
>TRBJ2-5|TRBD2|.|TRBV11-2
CASSQGTSQETQYF
TGTGCCAGCAGCCAAGGGACTAGTCAAGAGACCCAGTACTTC
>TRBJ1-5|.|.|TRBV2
CASSDVLSNQPQHF
TGTGCCAGCAGCGACGTCCTTAGCAATCAGCCCCAGCATTTT
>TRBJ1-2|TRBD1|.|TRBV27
CASSSIRQGNYGYTF
TGTGCCAGCAGTTCAATAAGACAGGGGAACTATGGCTACACCTTC
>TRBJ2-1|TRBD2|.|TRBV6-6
CASSLAGAYNEQFF
TGTGCCAGCAGTTTGGCGGGAGCCTACAATGAGCAGTTCTTC
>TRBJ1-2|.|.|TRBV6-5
CATRDAANYGYTF
TGTGCCACCCGGGACGCAGCTAACTATGGCTACACCTTC
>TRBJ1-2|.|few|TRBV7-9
CASSSGTLYGYTF
TGTGCCAGCAGCAGCGGGACACTTTATGGCTACACCTTC
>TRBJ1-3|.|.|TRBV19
CASKGPSSGNTIYF
TGTGCCAGTAAAGGTCCTAGCTCTGGAAACACCATATATTTT
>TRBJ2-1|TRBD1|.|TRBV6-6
CASSYSRTGVEEFF
TGTGCCAGCAGTTACTCGCGGACAGGGGTCGAGGAGTTCTTC
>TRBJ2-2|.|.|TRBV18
CASSPQGGRRGSGELFF
TGTGCCAGCTCACCACAAGGAGGCCGACGGGGGTCCGGGGAGCTGTTTTTT
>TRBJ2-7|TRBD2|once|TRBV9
CASSPSGGVSYEQYF
TGTGCCAGCAGCCCCTCGGGAGGGGTCTCCTACGAGCAGTACTTC